This entry describes one T cell receptor (beta chain). Repertoires were generated with immunoSEQ multiplex PCR, while TCRdb's copy carries only in-frame clones and drops some. The sample shows some 80,000 clones, about 94% of them seen only once. These data belong to a study of OX40 agonist ivuxolimab in advanced cancers. Germline V lookup: CDR1 SSHAT, CDR2 FNYEAQ (reference sequence). Trimming shortened V by 1 base and J by 3 bases, and 10 bases separated the two germline ends. This CDR3 region has 15 residues. This receptor was identified in an adult with an advanced solid tumor such as melanoma, head and neck, liver or kidney cancer. This chain links TRBV7-7 with TRBJ1-3, with a weak D call TRBD1 (6 bases). The material was CD4+ or CD8+ T cells sorted from blood, obtained in a trial of the OX40 agonist ivuxolimab. The DNA for the CDR3 is TGTGCCAGCAGCTTAGGCAGGGGTAGTGGAAACACCATATATTTT. The encoded protein is CASSLGRGSGNTIYF. Variable domain in full (rest from reference TRBV7-7 and TRBJ1-3): GAGVSQSPRYKVTKRGQDVTLRCDPISSHATLYWYQQALGQGPEFLTYFNYEAQPDKSGLPSDRFSAERPEGSISTLTIQRTEQRDSAMYRCASSLGRGSGNTIYFGEGSWLTVV.